The 5 T cell receptor beta chains presented below share a single source sample, sequenced in a study of T-cell reconstitution after alpha-beta-depleted transplantation in children. Unique molecular identifiers were incorporated into the prepared TCRbeta library. Via MiXCR, TCRdb re-called the PCR reads, giving one row per CDR3 protein. This sample has 600,000 to 800,000 distinct CDR3 sequences, with under 15% found just once. The input for sequencing was PBMCs, taken before TCRalphabeta/CD19-depleted stem cell transplant. Receptors were obtained from a girl aged 2-10 years with congenital amegakaryocytic thrombocytopenia, due to receive a stem cell transplant.

The table lists this clonotype with many counts. The V gene is TRBV7-2, the J gene TRBJ2-7; 7 bases align to TRBD2. Trimming removed 4 bases from V and 0 bases from J; junction bases left unmatched: 6. The CDR3 sequence is 15 residues long. Germline CDR1 reads SGHTA; CDR2 reads FQGNSA. Written as DNA, the CDR3 is TGTGCCAGCAGCTCATTTCGGGGGGTCTCCTACGAGCAGTACTTC. It encodes CASSSFRGVSYEQYF.

This clonotype was recorded many times. The chain combines TRBV5-1 with TRBJ2-3, with TRBD1 matching over 7 bases. Germline CDR1 SGHRS, CDR2 YFSETQ. Trimming removed 4 bases from V and 3 bases from J; junction bases left unmatched: 8. This CDR3 is built from 15 residues. DNA of the CDR3: TGCGCCAGCAGCAGACAGGGCGATTTTACAGATACGCAGTATTTT. Translated, it gives CASSRQGDFTDTQYF.

This clonotype was detected only once. The genes are TRBV11-2 and TRBJ2-2; possible D gene TRBD2, 5 bases. Trimming removed 3 bases at V and 0 bases at J, with 8 bases between. Germline CDR1 SGHAT, CDR2 FQNNGV. The CDR3 loop spans 15 amino acids. CDR3 sequence (DNA): TGTGCCAGCAGCTTTGGGAGCGCGAACACCGGGGAGCTGTTTTTT. Translation: CASSFGSANTGELFF.

V is TRBV29-1 and J is TRBJ2-3; 12 bases match TRBD2. Germline values: CDR1 SQVTM, CDR2 ANQGSEA. Trimming at V came to 6 bases and at J to 2 bases, leaving 15 bases not matched to a gene. The CDR3 consists of 18 residues. The CDR3 DNA reads as TGCAGCGTGGAGACCGGGACTAGCGGGTACCAAAACACAGATACGCAGTATTTT. Translating it yields CSVETGTSGYQNTDTQYF.

This clonotype came up a few times. This rearrangement joins TRBV5-1 to TRBJ2-7, with D unresolved. Germline CDR1 and CDR2: SGHRS and YFSETQ. The CDR3 is 14 amino acids. With 3 bases removed from V and 0 bases from J, the gap between germline ends came to 10 bases. In nucleotides, the CDR3 is TGCGCCAGCAGCTCGGACCTTAACTCCTACGAGCAGTACTTC. This encodes CASSSDLNSYEQYF. The full variable domain, its missing parts supplied by reference TRBV5-1 and TRBJ2-7, is KAGVTQTPRYLIKTRGQQVTLSCSPISGHRSVSWYQQTPGQGLQFLFEYFSETQRNKGNFPGRFSGRQFSNSRSEMNVSTLELGDSALYLCASSSDLNSYEQYFGPGTRLTVT.